This T cell receptor (beta chain) was found in a study of blood T cell repertoires in COVID-19 (dated by TCRdb to 2020 to 2022). Regarding the complete study: Samples covering the acute and convalescent phases of COVID-19 were provided by collaborators in the United States, Italy and Spain. The material from the prospective study consisted of cDNA or gDNA derived from T cells, B-cell-depleted T cells, or PBMCs. Deeply sampled blood TCRbeta repertoires from subjects exposed to, actively infected with, or recovered from COVID-19 were included in the dataset. A freely available public database, intended as a resource for researchers studying the immune response to SARS-CoV-2, is where the repertoires were released. The samples were drawn from two sources: the first 160 participants of the ongoing ImmuneRACE study, and fewer than 1,500 subjects contributed by 6 global collaborators. The sample metadata nearly always contained a de-identified subject ID, COVID-19 status, age in years and sex. Where HLA class I and class II types were available, the types were taken from metadata supplied by the sample provider, not from assay-based typing. Results and caveats for the whole study, not just this receptor: The quantity of clinical and demographic metadata differed by source and by participant and was supplied without curation.

The CDR3 holds 16 amino acids from the cysteine to the phenylalanine. Just the 48-base CDR3 DNA is kept, in frame starting at base 1. For CDR1 and CDR2, the germline V gene (reference sequence) lists LGHDT and YNNKEL. V trim: 0 bases; J trim: 5 bases; unmatched bases: 9. In Seattle, one collaborating source enrolled patients while the infection was active and tracked those patients longitudinally over the course of disease. Each collaborating institution followed its own protocols to collect whole blood in K2EDTA tubes. For TCRbeta analysis, collaborators shipped samples in one of three forms: frozen whole blood, isolated PBMCs, or DNA extracted from either of those sample types. TCRbeta CDR3 regions were amplified from genomic DNA by means of the immunoSEQ Assay, a bias-controlled multiplex PCR. Processing in the source paper ran as follows. The number of nucleated cells in each sample was estimated from the amplification of reference gene primers within the assay. To quantify the absolute abundance of each unique TCRbeta CDR3 rearrangement, sequence reads were collapsed and filtered. For each sample, productive Simpson clonality was calculated by taking the square root of Simpson's diversity index across productive rearrangements. Imported from immuneACCESS, the table was reduced by TCRdb to in-frame sequences with V and J called. These copies leave out some clones; in studies compared against another copy, an unresolved V gene accounts for under half, and the cause of the remainder is not known. The V and J calls and clone size were taken over from that table, and D and trimming were inferred from the DNA. The sample profile shows some 150,000 clones; less than 90% of them were found once. Approximately 9.9% of the sample rests with the top ten.

Remarks on this clone: It has no known antigen specificity. Base quality data are lacking; no much larger clone is found one base away.

Sequenced material: peripheral blood. The rearrangement joined TRBV3-1 (or the pseudogene TRBV3-2) to TRBJ2-5, with TRBD2 matching 7 junction bases. This TCR was sampled from a woman aged 55-70 years with COVID-19, enrolled during active disease. Here the CDR3 is given as CASSQETSANLETQYF. The nucleotide sequence is TGTGCCAGCAGCCAAGAAACTAGCGCCAACCTGGAGACCCAGTACTTC.